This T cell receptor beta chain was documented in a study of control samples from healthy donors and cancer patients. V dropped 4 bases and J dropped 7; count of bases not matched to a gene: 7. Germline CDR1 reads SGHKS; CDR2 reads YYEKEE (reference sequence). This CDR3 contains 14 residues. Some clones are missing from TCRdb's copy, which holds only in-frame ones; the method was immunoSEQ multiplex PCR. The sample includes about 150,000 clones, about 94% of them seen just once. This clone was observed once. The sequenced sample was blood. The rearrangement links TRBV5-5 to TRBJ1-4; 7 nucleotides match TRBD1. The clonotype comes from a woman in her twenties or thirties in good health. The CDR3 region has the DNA TGTGCCAGCAGCCAGACAGGGTCGGGTGAAAAACTGTTTTTT. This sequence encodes CASSQTGSGEKLFF.